This T cell receptor beta chain came from a study of cytomegalovirus exposure and HLA in healthy donors. Findings of the study overall: Later analysis associated a missense DCLRE1C variant with TCR beta V- and J-gene trimming.

Comments on this clone: The target antigen is unknown.

Primers for the PCR totalled 60 Vbeta and 13 Jbeta. Data came from immunoSEQ multiplex PCR; TCRdb stores just in-frame clones and leaves some out. In the table there are around 270,000 clones, about 80% of which are singletons. The receptor comes from a girl aged 2 to 9 in good health and CMV-seronegative. The sequenced sample consisted of PBMCs.

The CDR3 loop reads CASSTGTGVRSPLHF. CDR3 DNA: TGTGCCAGCAGCACCGGGACAGGGGTGCGTTCACCCCTCCACTTT. The chain combines TRBV5-6 with TRBJ1-6, with 10 bases matching TRBD1. This CDR3 is built from 15 residues. J gave up 9 bases and V 4 bases, and 7 bases lay outside the gene matches. Germline CDR1 reads SGHDT; CDR2 reads YYEEEE.